This T cell receptor (beta chain) was obtained from a study of blood T cell repertoires in COVID-19. Germline V gene data show CDR1 as SGHKS and CDR2 as YYEKEE (reference sequence). J was trimmed by 4 bases and V by 0 bases; bases with no gene match: 6. The CDR3 is 15 amino acids. TCRdb's table, derived via immunoSEQ multiplex PCR, lists solely in-frame clones and lacks some. The sample lists hundreds of thousands of clones; approximately 90% were seen once. Participants, about 18 to 90 years old, spanned about 26 US areas. In Cohort 3, a recovered donor had either two negative PCRs, clearance, or symptom resolution.

The chain recombines TRBV5-5 with TRBJ2-5, with TRBD1 matching 7 bases. The specimen was PBMCs or T cells enriched from blood (not recorded which). This TCR was recovered from a woman in her 50s who had recovered from COVID-19. CDR3 nucleotide sequence: TGTGCCAGCAGCTTGGTAGGGGGCTTCGGAGAGACCCAGTACTTC. This sequence encodes CASSLVGGFGETQYF.